The 19 T cell receptor beta chains in this list originate from one sample, sequenced in a study of blood T cell repertoires in COVID-19. Assay used: immunoSEQ multiplex PCR; TCRdb lists only in-frame clones, some missing. The table has 140,000 or so clones, approximately 89% seen once; the top ten hold 1.5% to 2%. The sequencing sample was made of peripheral blood. The receptors originated from a human donor in a cohort sampled during active COVID-19.

This chain uses TRBV2 with TRBJ2-7, with TRBD1 identical over 10 bases. Germline V gene lookup returns CDR1 SNHLY and CDR2 FYNNEI. V was pared by 7 bases and J by 3 bases, with 6 bases of the junction left unmatched. CDR3 length: 14 residues. The CDR3 nucleotides are TGTGCCAGCAAGGGACAGGGGATCGACTACGAGCAGTACTTC. Protein sequence: CASKGQGIDYEQYF.

The chain couples TRBV9 to TRBJ2-1; 8 bases match TRBD1. There are 14 residues in the CDR3. Looked up from germline, CDR1 is SGDLS and CDR2 is YYNGEE. J was trimmed by 4 bases and V by 4 bases; bases with no gene match: 4. DNA for the CDR3: TGTGCCAGCAGCTCACGGGACAGGTACAATGAGCAGTTCTTC. Amino acid sequence: CASSSRDRYNEQFF.

V is TRBV7-9 and J is TRBJ2-2; D is uncertain. V lost 2 bases and J 6 bases, leaving 4 bases between the germline ends. CDR1 and CDR2 (germline): SEHNR, FQNEAQ (reference sequence). The CDR3 extends over 12 amino acids. DNA of the CDR3: TGTGCCAGCAGCTTATCGTCCGGGGAGCTGTTTTTT. Translated: CASSLSSGELFF.

The chain links TRBV5-1 to TRBJ1-2; D may be TRBD1 (6 bases). The CDR3 runs to 17 residues. V was shortened by 0 bases and J by 0 bases, with 15 bases between the two germline ends. Germline-derived CDR1 and CDR2 are SGHRS and YFSETQ. CDR3 residues: CASSLGIIDRPNYGYTF. The DNA of the CDR3 is TGCGCCAGCAGCTTGGGTATCATCGACAGGCCTAACTATGGCTACACCTTC.

This clone occurred a few times. This chain links TRBV5-1 with TRBJ1-6; maybe TRBD1 (5 bases). V lost 0 bases and J lost 6, with 10 bases in between. Germline V gene sequence: CDR1 SGHRS, CDR2 YFSETQ. This CDR3 spans 15 amino acids. The CDR3 reads CASSLDVGGNSPLHF. For the CDR3, the DNA is TGCGCCAGCAGCTTGGACGTGGGGGGTAATTCACCCCTCCACTTT.

This clone has only one observation. The genes are TRBV5-1 and TRBJ1-2; D unclear. V lost 7 bases and J 4 bases, leaving 8 bases between the germline ends. Germline CDR1 and CDR2: SGHRS and YFSETQ. The CDR3 loop spans 11 amino acids. CDR3 DNA: TGCGCCAGCCAGGATCGCTATGGCTACACCTTC. This gives the protein CASQDRYGYTF.

The J gene is TRBJ1-1, the V gene TRBV5-1; D unclear. The CDR3 is 15 residues long. Trimming left V 0 bases short and J 2 bases short, with 11 bases between. Germline CDR1 SGHRS, CDR2 YFSETQ. The CDR3 DNA reads as TGCGCCAGCAGCTTGGGTTGGCAGGCAAACACTGAAGCTTTCTTT. Translation: CASSLGWQANTEAFF.

This clone was observed a handful of times. The chain couples TRBV7-8 to TRBJ1-5; perhaps TRBD1 as D (6 bases). V dropped 5 bases and J dropped 2 bases, with 19 bases sitting between them. The CDR3 length is 17 residues. CDR1 is SGHVS, CDR2 FQNEAQ, per germline. The CDR3 DNA follows: TGTGCCAGCAGCCTCAGGGGATCTATAGGGGGCAATCAGCCCCAGCATTTT. It translates to CASSLRGSIGGNQPQHF.

V is TRBV6-5 and J is TRBJ1-5; maybe TRBD1 (5 bases). This CDR3 has 13 amino acids. From germline, CDR1 is MNHEY and CDR2 SVGAGI. V was trimmed by 8 bases and J by 7 bases, leaving 15 bases between them. This CDR3 is CASGRGAGQPQHF. In nucleotides, the CDR3 is TGTGCCAGCGGGCGGGGCGCAGGACAGCCCCAGCATTTT.

The V and J genes are TRBV7-8 and TRBJ1-1; possible D gene TRBD1, 6 bases. The V and J ends lost 3 bases and 1 base respectively, with 12 bases between them. The CDR3 sequence is 15 residues long. Per the germline V gene, CDR1 is SGHVS and CDR2 is FQNEAQ. CDR3 protein: CASSLAGTRNTEAFF. CDR3 coding DNA: TGTGCCAGCAGCTTGGCCGGGACACGGAACACTGAAGCTTTCTTT.

The rearrangement joins TRBV28 to TRBJ2-3, with 8 bases matching TRBD1. From germline, CDR1 is MDHEN and CDR2 SYDVKM. V was clipped by 4 bases and J by 14 bases; unmatched bases: 5. The CDR3 has 11 amino acids. The CDR3 loop is CASSSTGTGYF. The CDR3 coding sequence is TGTGCCAGCAGTTCGACCGGGACAGGGTATTTT.

This sequence joins TRBV5-1 and TRBJ1-6; D remains ambiguous. Germline CDR1 and CDR2: SGHRS and YFSETQ. Trimming stripped 2 bases from V and 5 bases from J, with 2 bases between. There are 12 residues in the CDR3. The CDR3, as DNA: TGCGCCAGCAGCTTCAATAATTCACCCCTCCACTTT. It encodes CASSFNNSPLHF.

The chain carries TRBV10-3 and TRBJ2-1; 13 nucleotides align to TRBD2. Germline V gene sequence: CDR1 ENHRY, CDR2 SYGVKD. The CDR3 is 15 residues long. The trim removed 2 bases at V and 9 bases at J, leaving 4 bases unmatched. For the CDR3, the DNA is TGTGCCATCAGTGAGACTAGCGGGGGGGCCGGTGAGCAGTTCTTC. It specifies CAISETSGGAGEQFF.

V gene TRBV20-1 combines with J gene TRBJ2-7; no definite D call. Trimming cost V 5 bases and J 2 bases, with 7 bases left between them. CDR3 length equals 11 residues. Germline assignment: CDR1 DFQATT and CDR2 SNEGSKA (reference sequence). The CDR3 loop reads CSAQRTYEQYF. The DNA for the CDR3 is TGCAGTGCTCAGCGAACCTACGAGCAGTACTTC.

The chain joins TRBV10-2 to TRBJ1-4, with a weak D call TRBD1 (5 bases). V was pared by 4 bases and J by 4 bases, with 10 bases between. This CDR3 contains 14 residues. CDR1 is WSHSY, CDR2 SAAADI, per germline. The CDR3 loop reads CASSAGGLNEKLFF. The CDR3 DNA follows: TGCGCCAGCAGTGCGGGGGGACTTAATGAAAAACTGTTTTTT.

The gene calls are TRBV11-3 and TRBJ2-3, with 7 bases fitting TRBD1. The CDR3 extends over 14 amino acids. The V and J ends lost 5 bases and 2 bases, in that order; junction bases with no gene match: 4. Germline V gene data show CDR1 as SGHNT and CDR2 as YENEEA. The CDR3 reads CASSGDRYTDTQYF. CDR3 DNA sequence: TGTGCCAGCAGCGGGGACAGATACACAGATACGCAGTATTTT.

The chain combines TRBV7-2 with TRBJ2-3, with D perhaps TRBD2 (6 bases). Germline V gene sequence: CDR1 SGHTA, CDR2 FQGNSA. The V gene lost 0 bases and the J gene lost 0 bases, with 10 bases spanning the gap. The CDR3 sequence is 16 residues long. DNA for the CDR3: TGTGCCAGCAGCTTAGCTCCGGGAGCTAGCACAGATACGCAGTATTTT. Protein sequence: CASSLAPGASTDTQYF.

This clone has a single count. The chain carries TRBV18 and TRBJ2-4; 10 bases are shared with TRBD1. V lost 5 bases, J lost 9 bases, and 7 bases stayed unmatched. CDR1 is KGHSH and CDR2 is LQKENI in the germline V gene. CDR3 length equals 14 residues. In DNA, the CDR3 is TGTGCCAGCTCAACCGGGACAGGGGATCTCATTCAGTACTTC. This encodes CASSTGTGDLIQYF.

The V gene is TRBV10-3, the J gene TRBJ1-5; D unclear. Trimming removed 4 bases from V and 5 bases from J, with 9 bases in between. The germline gives CDR1 ENHRY, CDR2 SYGVKD. The CDR3 length is 13 residues. The CDR3 region has the DNA TGTGCCATCAGTGGCGTCGGGGATCAGCCCCAGCATTTT. This translates into CAISGVGDQPQHF.